One and the same sample provided the 15 T cell receptor beta chains below, sequenced in a study of T cell repertoires in cytomegalovirus infection. Their cognate antigens are unknown. TCRdb re-derived calls from the reads in MiXCR, one entry per CDR3 protein. Of 650,000 to 900,000 distinct CDR3 sequences in the sample, approximately 32% were seen once. The sequencing here drew on cultured CD8+ T cells from PBMCs, taken from culture after CMV antigen stimulation. Receptors originate from a human donor in good health (CMV status not recorded). Some clones in this sample may be carry-over from other donors' samples.

This chain joins TRBV5-6 and TRBJ1-5; D gene unclear. With 4 bases removed from V and 0 bases from J, the gap between germline ends came to 11 bases. CDR3 length: 15 residues. The germline V gene encodes CDR1 SGHDT and CDR2 YYEEEE. CDR3 sequence (DNA): TGTGCCAGCAGCCCCCAAGGGAGTAGCAATCAGCCCCAGCATTTT. Protein sequence: CASSPQGSSNQPQHF.

CDR3 DNA sequence: TGTGCCAGTAGTATAGATCTTTCTTACAATGAGCAGTTCTTC. This gives the protein CASSIDLSYNEQFF. The chain recombines TRBV19 with TRBJ2-1; no definite D call. The germline gives CDR1 LNHDA, CDR2 SQIVND (reference sequence). V shed 0 bases and J shed 4 bases, with 7 bases lying between them. There are 14 residues in the CDR3.

This clonotype showed up just a few times. The DNA is omitted, as the CDR3 cannot be located on it reliably, and the CDR3 follows TCRdb's listing. V usage is TRBV6-5 and J usage is TRBJ2-7. Germline V gene sequence: CDR1 MNHEY, CDR2 SVGAGI. The CDR3 sequence runs 14 residues, both termini included. CDR3 loop: CASSSSISPGEQYV.

Only a few counts were recorded for this clonotype. At one end the junction does not follow the germline gene, possibly because of a read error. The chain joins TRBV7-9 to TRBJ2-2; no reliable D call. Germline V gene lookup returns CDR1 SEHNR and CDR2 FQNEAQ (reference sequence). The CDR3 covers 12 residues. The CDR3: CASSGRAGELFF. In DNA form, the CDR3 reads TGCGCCAGCTCAGGACGGGCCGGGGAGCTGTTTTTT.

As regards this clonotype: This CDR3 fails to terminate in the conserved phenylalanine or tryptophan, so it likely reflects a read error. The J gene is TRBJ2-3, the V gene TRBV7-3; 10 bases map to TRBD2. This CDR3 region has 15 residues. The V gene end was trimmed by 5 bases and the J gene end by 1 base; junction bases not matched to a gene: 3. The germline V gene has CDR1 SGHTA and CDR2 FQGTGA. CDR3 bases: TGTGCCAGCAGCCCTGGGACTAGCGGCACAGATACGCAGTATTCT. Translated: CASSPGTSGTDTQYS.

The chain combines TRBV10-1 with TRBJ1-1, with D hard to call. In germline, CDR1 is WNHNN, CDR2 SYGVQD (reference sequence). The length of the CDR3 is 13 residues. The V gene lost 8 bases and the J gene lost 5 bases, with 15 bases spanning the gap. The CDR3 DNA sequence: TGCGCCAGCCTAGCGGGAATGGGAACTGAAGCTTTCTTT. It specifies CASLAGMGTEAFF.

Note on this clonotype: Given a much more abundant clone one base away, this may be a read error. V gene TRBV12-3 or TRBV12-4 combines with J gene TRBJ1-1, with D possibly being TRBD1 (5 bases). The length of the CDR3 is 14 residues. V gave up 4 bases and J gave up 4 bases, with 13 bases separating them. The DNA for the CDR3 is TGTGCCAGCAGTTCTCACGGGGACGGCACTGAAGCTTTCTTT. This codes for CASSSHGDGTEAFF.

This clonotype was observed a few times. Here the CDR3 DNA reads TGTGCCAGCAAATACCGGGATGGTAGCAATCAGCCCCAGCATTTT. This translates into CASKYRDGSNQPQHF. This sequence joins TRBV6-1 and TRBJ1-5; D unresolved. The germline V gene encodes CDR1 MNHNS and CDR2 SASEGT. The CDR3 sequence is 15 residues long. Trimming removed 7 bases at V and 0 bases at J, with 13 bases between.

This clonotype was seen only a few times. This rearrangement joins TRBV27 to TRBJ1-1; possible D gene TRBD1, 6 bases. CDR3 length: 14 residues. CDR1 and CDR2 (germline): MNHEY, SMNVEV (reference sequence). The V end was cut by 5 bases, the J end by 0 bases, with 10 bases between. CDR3: CASSRQDLNTEAFF. The CDR3 region has the DNA TGTGCCAGCAGTCGACAGGACTTGAACACTGAAGCTTTCTTT.

V and J are TRBV7-6 and TRBJ1-4, with TRBD1 matching 7 bases. In germline, CDR1 is SGHVS, CDR2 FNYEAQ. J was trimmed by 1 base and V by 3 bases; bases with no gene match: 2. CDR3 length: 15 amino acids. The CDR3 region has the DNA TGTGCCAGCAGCTTTTCAGGGGGAACTAATGAAAAACTGTTTTTT. This sequence encodes CASSFSGGTNEKLFF.

The chain has TRBV6-2 or TRBV6-3 and TRBJ1-5; 9 nucleotides match TRBD1. CDR3 length: 21 residues. V trimming: 6 bases; J trimming: 1 base; junction bases outside the gene matches: 22. Germline lookup yields CDR1 MNHEY and CDR2 SVGEGT. CDR3 DNA sequence: TGTGCCAGCAGCCAACCCCCCCCGGGACAGGGCTTATTCGACAGCAATCAGCCCCAGCATTTT. Amino acids: CASSQPPPGQGLFDSNQPQHF.

The V gene is TRBV7-2, the J gene TRBJ1-6; D is possibly TRBD1 (5 bases). Germline V gives CDR1 SGHTA, CDR2 FQGNSA. V was cut by 2 bases and J by 0 bases, with 8 bases left in between. The CDR3 covers 16 residues. CDR3 nucleotides: TGTGCCAGCAGCTTACAGGGCGCCTCCTATAATTCACCCCTCCACTTT. Residues: CASSLQGASYNSPLHF.

The rearrangement links TRBV7-8 to TRBJ1-3; 9 bases align to TRBD1. CDR3 length equals 17 residues. V trimming: 4 bases; J trimming: 1 base; junction bases outside the gene matches: 8. The germline gives CDR1 SGHVS, CDR2 FQNEAQ. The chain's CDR3 is CASSYKTGGFSGNTIYF. CDR3 DNA: TGTGCCAGCAGCTATAAGACAGGGGGATTTTCTGGAAACACCATATATTTT.

This clonotype was detected a few times. The chain combines TRBV7-9 with TRBJ1-1; D not resolved. The CDR3 totals 13 residues. Germline V CDR1 and CDR2: SEHNR, FQNEAQ (reference sequence). Trimming removed 5 bases at V and 1 base at J, with 8 bases between. The CDR3 DNA sequence: TGTGCCAGCAGCGCCCCTACGAACACTGAAGCTTTCTTT. Amino acids: CASSAPTNTEAFF.

The chain recombines TRBV9 with TRBJ2-3, with 7 nucleotides matching TRBD1. Per germline, CDR1 SGDLS and CDR2 YYNGEE. The length of the CDR3 is 14 residues. V shed 0 bases and J 3 bases; nucleotides not matched to a gene: 1. The DNA of the CDR3 is TGTGCCAGCAGCGTAGAGGGGGCTACAGATACGCAGTATTTT. It codes for CASSVEGATDTQYF.